A selection of T cell receptor beta chains follows, all from one sample in a study of T cell responses to AZD1222 COVID-19 vaccine. Only in-frame clones appear in the TCRdb table, and some are missing; sequencing was by immunoSEQ multiplex PCR. The sample contains about 120,000 clones, approximately 83% of which appear only once. Sequenced material: peripheral blood, taken on day 0 of AZD1222 vaccination. All receptors come from an adult in good health. Both conserved end residues are part of each CDR3. The D gene is left open where the match is weak. The size entry is marked missing in some rows and otherwise reads once, few, many or a size class.

cdr3_nt cdr3_aa v_call cdr3_length clone_size d_call j_call
TGTGCCAGCAGCTTCTACACCGGGGAGCTGTTTTTT CASSFYTGELFF TRBV7-2 12 NA NA TRBJ2-2
TGTGCCAGCAGCCCAACCCCTGGGTCGAGGGCCTACGAGCAGTACTTC CASSPTPGSRAYEQYF TRBV9 16 NA NA TRBJ2-7
TGTGCGACAGGCACCCCCATATACAGTGAGCAGTTCTTC CATGTPIYSEQFF TRBV3-1/TRBV3-2 13 NA NA TRBJ2-1
TGTGCCAGCAGCTTAGGAGAGCGGACCGGGGAGCTGTTTTTT CASSLGERTGELFF TRBV7-3 14 NA NA TRBJ2-2
TGTGCCAGTGGGGACAGGGGGCACTCGACAAAGGGAGGAGCTTTCTTT CASGDRGHSTKGGAFF TRBV19 16 NA TRBD1 TRBJ1-1
TGTGCCAGCAGTTTTCTGGCAGACTCGAACACTGAAGCTTTCTTT CASSFLADSNTEAFF TRBV27 15 NA NA TRBJ1-1
TGTGCCAGCAGTGAGGGTCAGGGGAGCTCCTACGAGCAGTACTTC CASSEGQGSSYEQYF TRBV6-4 15 NA NA TRBJ2-7
TGTGCCAGCAGCTCTCAGGGACTCGGCGTGGAGACCCAGTACTTC CASSSQGLGVETQYF TRBV7-3 15 NA NA TRBJ2-5
TGTGCCTGGGGCCAGGGGCTAGCGGGGGGGCCAGATACGCAGTATTTT CAWGQGLAGGPDTQYF TRBV30 16 NA TRBD2 TRBJ2-3
TGTGCCAGCAGCGCCCAAGGGGGCATGAACACTGAAGCTTTCTTT CASSAQGGMNTEAFF TRBV9 15 NA TRBD1 TRBJ1-1
TGCAGCGTTGAAGATAGATGGACTAGCGGGAGGTCCGGGGAGCTGTTTTTT CSVEDRWTSGRSGELFF TRBV29-1 17 once TRBD2 TRBJ2-2
TGTGCCAGCAGTCCCCGAAGGGGGCGTTATGGCTACACCTTC CASSPRRGRYGYTF TRBV27 14 NA TRBD1 TRBJ1-2
TGTGCCAGTAGTATCAACGGGGGCGAAAATAATTCACCCCTCCACTTT CASSINGGENNSPLHF TRBV19 16 NA NA TRBJ1-6
TGTGCCACCGCCCAAGGTCGGGGGTGGGGGACTGAAGCTTTCTTT CATAQGRGWGTEAFF TRBV15 15 NA NA TRBJ1-1
TGTGCCAGCAGCGTAGCCTCCAGCGGGGTGGTGTCTGGGGCCAACGTCCTGACTTTC CASSVASSGVVSGANVLTF TRBV9 19 once TRBD2 TRBJ2-6
TGTGCCAGCAGTCCAAAACGACAGGGCAATTCACCCCTCCACTTT CASSPKRQGNSPLHF TRBV6-5 15 once TRBD1 TRBJ1-6
TGTGCCAGCAGTTTAACTCAGCGGCGTGAGCAGTTCTTC CASSLTQRREQFF TRBV27 13 NA NA TRBJ2-1
TGTGCCAGCAGTTACCAGGTCACAGATACGCAGTATTTT CASSYQVTDTQYF TRBV6-5 13 NA NA TRBJ2-3
TGTGCCAGCAGCCAAGACCGGGACAGGGGAATCGTTGAGCAGTTCTTC CASSQDRDRGIVEQFF TRBV7-2 16 NA TRBD1 TRBJ2-1
TGTGCCATCAGTGACCGGGACACCGGCACAGATACGCAGTATTTT CAISDRDTGTDTQYF TRBV10-3 15 NA NA TRBJ2-3
TGTGCCAGTAGTATCAATCAGAACTATGGCTACACCTTC CASSINQNYGYTF TRBV19 13 NA NA TRBJ1-2
TGTGCCAGCAGAGGGAACACTGAAGCTTTCTTT CASRGNTEAFF TRBV2 11 once NA TRBJ1-1
TGTGCCAGTAGTCCGGGACTAGCGGGAGCGGATACGCAGTATTTT CASSPGLAGADTQYF TRBV19 15 NA TRBD2 TRBJ2-3
TGTGCCAGCAGCTTAGTTTCCCAGGTAATCAATGAGCAGTTCTTC CASSLVSQVINEQFF TRBV7-8 15 NA NA TRBJ2-1
TGTGCCAGTAGTCCGTACTCGAGACTGCGTCACCCCAATTCACCCCTCCACTTT CASSPYSRLRHPNSPLHF TRBV19 18 NA NA TRBJ1-6
TGTGCCAGCACGGAGGGAGATTCGAACACCGGGGAGCTGTTTTTT CASTEGDSNTGELFF TRBV6-5 15 NA NA TRBJ2-2
TGTGCCAGCAGTTACCTAGCGGTAATGAACACTGAAGCTTTCTTT CASSYLAVMNTEAFF TRBV6-5 15 NA NA TRBJ1-1
TGCGCCAGCAGCCGGGAAGGGGACACTGAAGCTTTCTTT CASSREGDTEAFF TRBV4-3 13 NA NA TRBJ1-1
TGTGCCAGCAGTTACTTAGGAGGGCCGGACGTTACTTTCTTT CASSYLGGPDVTFF TRBV6-6 14 NA NA TRBJ1-1
TGTGCCAGTAACCAACTAGCGGGGGGGCATAATGAGCAGTTCTTC CASNQLAGGHNEQFF TRBV19 15 NA TRBD2 TRBJ2-1
TGTGCCAGCAGCATCACAGGGGTGGTGACTGAAGCTTTCTTT CASSITGVVTEAFF TRBV7-3 14 NA TRBD1 TRBJ1-1
TGTGCCTGGAGTTTTTTCCAGGGAAGCAATCAGCCCCAGCATTTT CAWSFFQGSNQPQHF TRBV30 15 NA NA TRBJ1-5
TGTGCCAGCTCAAATCAGGGAAACACCATATATTTT CASSNQGNTIYF TRBV18 12 NA NA TRBJ1-3
TGTGCCAGCAGACCCACTTGGGGGGGCTACACCTTC CASRPTWGGYTF TRBV12-3/TRBV12-4 12 NA NA TRBJ1-2
TGTGCCAGCAGCGACGCCCTTAGGCTAGCGGGAGAGGAGACCCAGTACTTC CASSDALRLAGEETQYF TRBV6-2/TRBV6-3 17 NA TRBD2 TRBJ2-5
TGCGCCAGCAGTGAACGGGGGTACGGGATATATGGCTACACCTTC CASSERGYGIYGYTF TRBV10-1 15 few NA TRBJ1-2
TGTGCCAGCACCCCCTTCTATGGGAACACTGAAGCTTTCTTT CASTPFYGNTEAFF TRBV6-6 14 NA NA TRBJ1-1
TGCAGCGTTCATGGGCCTTACAATGAGCAGTTCTTC CSVHGPYNEQFF TRBV29-1 12 NA NA TRBJ2-1
TGTGCCAGCGGGACAGGGTTGGCCAAAAACATTCAGTACTTC CASGTGLAKNIQYF TRBV2 14 NA TRBD1 TRBJ2-4
TGCGCCAGCAGCTTGGATGGGTCCTCTGGAAACACCATATATTTT CASSLDGSSGNTIYF TRBV5-1 15 few NA TRBJ1-3
TGTGCCAGCAGCTTAGCCCCCACTAGCGGGGGGCGGGGAGATACGCAGTATTTT CASSLAPTSGGRGDTQYF TRBV7-6 18 NA TRBD2 TRBJ2-3
TGTGCCAGCAGTTACTCGAGCTCTGGATCTGAAACCTTC CASSYSSSGSETF TRBV6-5 13 NA NA TRBJ1-2
TGCAGTGCTAGTAAAGGGGGACAGGGGGCAGGGGAAAAACTGTTTTTT CSASKGGQGAGEKLFF TRBV20-1 16 few TRBD1 TRBJ1-4
TGTGCCAGCTCACCGGGGGGGGACACTGAAGCTTTCTTT CASSPGGDTEAFF TRBV18 13 NA NA TRBJ1-1
TGTGCCAGCAGCTTAGGCGGGACAGGTTCCTATGGCTACACCTTC CASSLGGTGSYGYTF TRBV7-2 15 NA TRBD1 TRBJ1-2